Following are 15 T cell receptor beta chains from one sample sequenced in a study of Ad26.COV2.S vaccination and SARS-CoV-2 variants (dated by TCRdb to about 2021). The sample's treatment or condition, from its label and the paper: over 15 received Ad26.COV2.S at low or high dose, single or two shots; about five received placebo; per-sample allocation not given. Repertoires of vaccine and placebo recipients were sequenced from samples collected on day 63 after the first injection. The receptor library was made with the immunoSEQ multiplex PCR assay. TCRdb retrieved this table from immuneACCESS and kept in-frame rearrangements only. Not all clones are present; in checked studies, unresolved V genes account for under half, and no reason is known for the remainder. This sample lists about 350,000 clones; approximately 86% were detected once. Of the sample, around 10% is held by the ten largest clones.

This material consisted of peripheral blood, taken in a trial of Ad26.COV2.S vaccine versus placebo. The receptors originated from a person between 18 and 65 years old who received the Ad26.COV2.S COVID-19 vaccine or a placebo.

This rearrangement joins TRBV10-3 to TRBJ2-6; 7 nucleotides match TRBD2. Germline CDR1 ENHRY, CDR2 SYGVKD. Germline trimming cut 10 bases from V and 2 bases from J; bases unmatched to any gene: 11. CDR3 length: 16 residues. CDR3 coding DNA: TGTGCCAGCCAGGCGGGGACTAACGCTGGGGCCAACGTCCTGACTTTC. This encodes CASQAGTNAGANVLTF.

The chain uses TRBV11-2 and TRBJ2-1; unclear D gene. V was shortened by 3 bases and J by 0 bases, with 9 bases between the two germline ends. The V gene's germline CDR1 is SGHAT and CDR2 FQNNGV. The CDR3 is 15 amino acids. The CDR3 here is CASSLTRTSYNEQFF. DNA of the CDR3: TGTGCCAGCAGCTTGACCCGGACCTCCTACAATGAGCAGTTCTTC. Filled out from reference TRBV11-2 and TRBJ2-1, the complete variable domain reads EAGVAQSPRYKIIEKRQSVAFWCNPISGHATLYWYQQILGQGPKLLIQFQNNGVVDDSQLPKDRFSAERLKGVDSTLKIQPAKLEDSAVYLCASSLTRTSYNEQFFGPGTRLTVL.

The sample holds a few counts of this clone. This chain joins TRBV4-3 and TRBJ1-1; TRBD1 matches at 7 bases. Germline lookup yields CDR1 LGHNA and CDR2 YSLEER. The CDR3 contains 15 residues. V lost 0 bases to trimming and J lost 5 bases; unmatched junction nucleotides: 6. The CDR3 nucleotides are TGCGCCAGCAGCCAAGATCGAGGGGGCTATACTGAAGCTTTCTTT. Translating gives CASSQDRGGYTEAFF.

This chain uses TRBV28 with TRBJ2-7; D gene unclear. CDR1 is MDHEN, CDR2 SYDVKM, per germline. The CDR3 has 14 residues. V was pared by 4 bases and J by 4 bases, with 14 bases between. The CDR3 loop is CASSSPAFEYEQYF. CDR3 in DNA: TGTGCCAGCAGTTCCCCCGCTTTTGAGTACGAGCAGTACTTC.

This chain connects TRBV7-8 to TRBJ1-6; 9 bases are shared with TRBD1. Losses at the gene ends were 4 bases for V and 0 bases for J; bases not matched to a gene: 7. CDR1 is SGHVS and CDR2 is FQNEAQ in the germline V gene. The CDR3 is made up of 18 amino acids. The CDR3 sequence is CASSSDRGQSSYNSPLHF. CDR3 sequence (DNA): TGTGCCAGCAGCTCGGACAGGGGCCAGAGCTCCTATAATTCACCCCTCCACTTT.

J is TRBJ1-2 and V is TRBV28; possible D gene TRBD1, 5 bases. The CDR3 runs to 14 residues. The germline CDR1 and CDR2 sequences are MDHEN and SYDVKM. V lost 2 bases, J lost 4 bases, and 11 bases lay in between. The chain's CDR3 is CASSLVGGGYGYTF. The CDR3 DNA follows: TGTGCCAGCAGTTTAGTTGGGGGGGGCTATGGCTACACCTTC.

V usage is TRBV7-9 and J usage is TRBJ2-1, with TRBD2 identical over 9 bases. Per germline, CDR1 SEHNR and CDR2 FQNEAQ (reference sequence). CDR3 length equals 15 residues. V trimming: 3 bases; J trimming: 0 bases; junction bases outside the gene matches: 0. CDR3 in amino acids: CASSFSGSSYNEQFF. CDR3 bases: TGTGCCAGCAGCTTTAGCGGGAGCTCCTACAATGAGCAGTTCTTC.

The chain carries TRBV19 and TRBJ2-5; no clear D gene. Germline loops: CDR1 LNHDA, CDR2 SQIVND (reference sequence). V lost 4 bases and J 5 bases, leaving 11 bases between the germline ends. CDR3 length: 13 residues. The CDR3 loop reads CASSTRFRETQYF. Here the CDR3 DNA reads TGTGCCAGTAGTACACGGTTTAGGGAGACCCAGTACTTC.

The rearrangement uses TRBV19 and TRBJ2-2, with 8 positions matching TRBD2. The CDR3 sequence is 16 residues long. J lost 4 bases, V lost 1 base, and 5 bases had no gene match. Germline CDR1 and CDR2: LNHDA and SQIVND (reference sequence). CDR3 residues: CASSIGPSGPTGELFF. CDR3 in DNA: TGTGCCAGTAGTATAGGCCCTAGCGGGCCCACCGGGGAGCTGTTTTTT.

V is TRBV4-1 and J is TRBJ2-1; TRBD2 matches 7 bases. This CDR3 is built from 14 residues. The junction had 6 bases not matched to a gene; V was cut back by 6 bases and J by 4 bases. Germline lookup yields CDR1 MGHRA and CDR2 YSYEKL. CDR3 DNA: TGCGCCAGCAGGGAAGCGGGGAGTTACAATGAGCAGTTCTTC. The encoded protein is CASREAGSYNEQFF.

The rearrangement uses TRBV28 and TRBJ2-7; 7 nucleotides align to TRBD1. CDR3 length: 13 residues. V gave up 2 bases and J gave up 6 bases; unmatched junction bases: 4. CDR1 and CDR2 (germline): MDHEN, SYDVKM. CDR3 amino acids: CASSLGTVGEQYF. The CDR3 bases are TGTGCCAGCAGTTTAGGGACAGTGGGCGAGCAGTACTTC.

The chain has TRBV5-6 and TRBJ1-1, with D possibly being TRBD1 (6 bases). With 4 bases removed from V and 0 bases from J, the gap between germline ends came to 7 bases. Germline-derived CDR1 and CDR2 are SGHDT and YYEEEE. There are 13 residues in the CDR3. This chain's CDR3 is CASSPGVNTEAFF. In DNA form, the CDR3 reads TGTGCCAGCAGCCCAGGGGTGAACACTGAAGCTTTCTTT.

The chain joins TRBV2 to TRBJ1-5; possible D gene TRBD1, 5 bases. The V gene's germline CDR1 is SNHLY and CDR2 FYNNEI. Deletions cut 6 bases from V and 8 bases from J, with 17 bases between. The CDR3 runs 14 residues. This CDR3 reads CASRVRDGEEPQHF. The CDR3 region has the DNA TGTGCCAGCAGGGTCCGGGACGGCGAGGAGCCCCAGCATTTT.

Note on this clone: A read error may account for a junction end that differs from germline. J is TRBJ1-2 and V is TRBV5-5, with 7 bases fitting TRBD1. Germline values: CDR1 SGHKS, CDR2 YYEKEE (reference sequence). The length of the CDR3 is 13 residues. The CDR3 sequence: CASSARDRRSGVF. CDR3 DNA sequence: TGTGCCAGCAGCGCCCGGGACAGAAGGTCGGGAGTGTTC.

About this clone itself: Other DNA variants within this sample encode the same CDR3. The gene calls are TRBV11-3 and TRBJ1-1; weak D call: TRBD1 (5 bases). The CDR3 is 14 residues long. Germline CDR1 SGHNT, CDR2 YENEEA. V lost 1 base and J lost 1, with 7 bases in between. The CDR3 reads CASSLGRGNTEAFF. In DNA, the CDR3 is TGTGCCAGCAGCTTAGGAAGGGGGAACACTGAAGCTTTCTTT.